This T cell receptor beta chain originates from a study of identical twins. Notes on the study in general: Fewer insertions characterized abundant cord blood beta clonotypes, whereas memory repertoires showed none.

This clonotype was recorded many times. The antigen remains unidentified. Through template switching, a universal primer site was introduced, and the cDNA contained unique molecular identifiers. One entry per CDR3 protein, called by TCRdb with MiXCR from the 5' RACE reads. The repertoire holds a few hundred thousand distinct CDR3 sequences, roughly 9.9% seen once, with roughly 3% in the top ten. This sample was shared with a second study, whose subject was yellow fever vaccine responses in identical twins.

Sequenced input: PBMCs. This receptor was taken from a woman between 18 and 29 years old in good health.

The CDR3 DNA follows: TGTGCCAGCAGCTTAACGGGGCCTCCCCCAGATACGCAGTATTTT. Protein product: CASSLTGPPPDTQYF. The V call is TRBV7-2, the J call TRBJ2-3; D may be TRBD1 or TRBD2 (5 bases each). The germline gives CDR1 SGHTA, CDR2 FQGNSA. Trimming removed 2 bases at V and 4 bases at J, with 13 bases between. This CDR3 spans 15 amino acids.